This T cell receptor beta chain emerged from a study of blood T cell repertoires in COVID-19. On the study more broadly: COVID-19 samples from acute and convalescent phases originated in the United States, Italy and Spain.

This CDR3 is built from 15 residues. Germline V gives CDR1 SGDLS, CDR2 YYNGEE. V gave up 3 bases and J gave up 5 bases, with 15 bases separating them. Sequencing was performed with immunoSEQ multiplex PCR; in TCRdb, only in-frame clones are kept and a portion is missing. This table has some 330,000 clones, over 75% appearing once. This clone was counted ten times or more. The sequenced sample consisted of PBMCs or T cells enriched from blood (not recorded which). This receptor was identified in a man aged 40-49 years in a cohort exposed to, infected with or recovered from COVID-19 (not recorded which). The V and J genes are TRBV9 and TRBJ2-1; D possibly corresponds to TRBD2 (5 bases). The DNA of the CDR3 is TGTGCCAGCAGCGCAGAGGGCGGAGCGAACAATGAGCAGTTCTTC. Its protein product is CASSAEGGANNEQFF.